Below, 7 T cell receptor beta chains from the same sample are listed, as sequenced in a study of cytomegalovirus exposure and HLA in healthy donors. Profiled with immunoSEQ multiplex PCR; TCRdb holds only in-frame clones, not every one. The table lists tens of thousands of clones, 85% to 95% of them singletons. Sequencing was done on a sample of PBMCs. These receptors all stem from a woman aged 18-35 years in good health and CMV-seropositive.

The CDR3: CASSYLQDRINEQFF. The CDR3 DNA is TGTGCCAGCAGTTACCTTCAAGACAGAATCAATGAGCAGTTCTTC. The chain carries TRBV6-5 and TRBJ2-1; weak D call: TRBD1 (5 bases). CDR1 and CDR2 from the germline V gene are MNHEY and SVGAGI. The CDR3 runs 15 residues. V shed 2 bases and J shed 6 bases, with 14 bases lying between them.

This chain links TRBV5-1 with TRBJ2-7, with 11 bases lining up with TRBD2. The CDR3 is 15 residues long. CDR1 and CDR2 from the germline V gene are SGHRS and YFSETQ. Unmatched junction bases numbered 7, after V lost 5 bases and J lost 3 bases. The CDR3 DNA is TGCGCCAGCAGGGTAGCGGGGGGGCCTCTCTACGAGCAGTACTTC. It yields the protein CASRVAGGPLYEQYF.

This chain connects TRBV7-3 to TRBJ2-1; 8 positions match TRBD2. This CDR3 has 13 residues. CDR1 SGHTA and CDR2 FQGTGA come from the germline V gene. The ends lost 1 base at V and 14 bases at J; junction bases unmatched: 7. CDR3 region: CASSLMRRGEKFF. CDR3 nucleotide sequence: TGTGCCAGCAGCTTAATGCGGCGGGGGGAGAAGTTCTTC.

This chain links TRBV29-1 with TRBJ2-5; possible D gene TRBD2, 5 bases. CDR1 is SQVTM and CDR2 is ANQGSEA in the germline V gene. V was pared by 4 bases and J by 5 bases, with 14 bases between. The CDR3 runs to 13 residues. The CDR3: CSVGGRGEETQYF. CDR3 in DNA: TGCAGCGTTGGTGGTCGTGGGGAGGAGACCCAGTACTTC.

CDR3 amino acids: CASSLDSSYGYTF. In DNA form, the CDR3 reads TGTGCCAGCAGTTTGGACAGCTCCTATGGCTACACCTTC. This chain uses TRBV28 with TRBJ1-2; D might be TRBD1 (6 bases). Trimming left V 3 bases short and J 4 bases short, with 9 bases between. The germline V gene has CDR1 MDHEN and CDR2 SYDVKM. CDR3 length: 13 residues.

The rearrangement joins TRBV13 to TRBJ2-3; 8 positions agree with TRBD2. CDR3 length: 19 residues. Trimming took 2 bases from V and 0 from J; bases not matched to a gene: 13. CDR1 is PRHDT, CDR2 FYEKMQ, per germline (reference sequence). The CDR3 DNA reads TGTGCCAGCAGCTTAATACGGGGGGGTTCGACTACAAGCACAGATACGCAGTATTTT. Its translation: CASSLIRGGSTTSTDTQYF.

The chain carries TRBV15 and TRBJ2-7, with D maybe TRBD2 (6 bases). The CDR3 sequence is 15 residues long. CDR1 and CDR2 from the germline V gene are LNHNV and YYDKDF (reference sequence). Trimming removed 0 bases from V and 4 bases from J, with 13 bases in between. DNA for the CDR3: TGTGCCACCAGCAGAGATGGCGGGAAGGCTTACGAGCAGTACTTC. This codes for CATSRDGGKAYEQYF.